Listed below are T cell receptor beta chains from one sample, sequenced in a study of T cell changes during pregnancy in multiple sclerosis. The repertoire was sequenced with immunoSEQ multiplex PCR; TCRdb's copy has only in-frame clones and lacks some. The table includes around 75,000 clones, 89% detected once. Source: peripheral blood, taken in the first trimester of pregnancy. These receptor sequences come from a female donor in good health, enrolled as a control in a pregnancy study. Each CDR3 is given with its conserved first and last residue. A D gene is named only where the DNA matches it firmly. Part of the rows lack a size; the others show once, few, many or a class for expanded clones.

>14|TRBD1|TRBJ1-5|TRBV6-5|NA
CASRIGTEGQPQHF
TGTGCCAGCAGAATCGGGACAGAAGGACAGCCCCAGCATTTT
>16|TRBD2|TRBJ2-3|TRBV7-2|NA
CASSLATGGSTDTQYF
TGTGCCAGCAGCTTAGCGACGGGGGGTTCCACAGATACGCAGTATTTT
>13|NA|TRBJ1-2|TRBV18|NA
CASSRSENYGYTF
TGTGCCAGCTCACGGTCTGAGAACTATGGCTACACCTTC
>17|TRBD2|TRBJ2-3|TRBV9|NA
CASSPSPLAGGTDTQYF
TGTGCCAGCAGCCCCTCCCCACTAGCGGGGGGCACAGATACGCAGTATTTT
>15|TRBD1|TRBJ1-6|TRBV5-5|NA
CASSSEDRWDSPLHF
TGTGCCAGCAGCTCCGAGGACAGGTGGGATTCACCCCTCCACTTT
>15|NA|TRBJ1-5|TRBV4-3|NA
CASSQDRGWNQPQHF
TGCGCCAGCAGCCAAGATCGGGGTTGGAATCAGCCCCAGCATTTT
>13|TRBD2|TRBJ2-5|TRBV6-6|NA
CASSFRRGDTQYF
TGTGCCAGCAGTTTTCGGCGGGGGGATACCCAGTACTTC
>14|NA|TRBJ2-6|TRBV6-5|NA
CASRKGAGANVLTF
TGTGCCAGCAGAAAGGGGGCTGGGGCCAACGTCCTGACTTTC
>15|TRBD2|TRBJ2-1|TRBV14|NA
CASSFLAGGYNEQFF
TGTGCCAGCAGTTTCCTAGCGGGGGGGTACAATGAGCAGTTCTTC
>14|NA|TRBJ2-3|TRBV6-6|NA
CASERRAYTDTQYF
TGTGCCAGCGAACGGCGGGCCTACACAGATACGCAGTATTTT
>13|NA|TRBJ1-1|TRBV29-1|few
CSVVQEVYTEAFF
TGCAGCGTTGTGCAGGAGGTCTACACTGAAGCTTTCTTT
>16|NA|TRBJ2-1|TRBV15|NA
CATSRDKGLVYNEQFF
TGTGCCACCAGCAGAGATAAAGGACTCGTCTACAATGAGCAGTTCTTC
>15|TRBD1|TRBJ1-2|TRBV7-2|NA
CASSPDRGRPYGYTF
TGTGCCAGCAGCCCGGACAGGGGGCGCCCCTATGGCTACACCTTC
>18|TRBD1|TRBJ2-7|TRBV5-5|NA
CASSLRDRGTNRGVEQYF
TGTGCCAGCAGCTTGAGGGACAGGGGCACAAACCGGGGGGTCGAGCAGTACTTC
>14|NA|TRBJ1-1|TRBV19|NA
CASTLRGVNTEAFF
TGTGCCAGTACCCTCCGCGGGGTAAACACTGAAGCTTTCTTT
>14|TRBD1|TRBJ2-5|TRBV2|NA
CASSEALGGETQYF
TGTGCCAGCAGTGAAGCCCTAGGGGGCGAGACCCAGTACTTC
>13|NA|TRBJ1-1|TRBV6-4|NA
CASSEDKSTEAFF
TGTGCCAGCAGTGAAGACAAGAGCACTGAAGCTTTCTTT
>13|NA|TRBJ1-2|TRBV9|NA
CASSGGSVEGYTF
TGTGCCAGCAGCGGCGGATCGGTCGAAGGCTACACCTTC
>12|NA|TRBJ2-7|TRBV19|NA
CASSISDTEQYF
TGTGCCAGTAGTATATCGGACACCGAGCAGTACTTC
>15|NA|TRBJ2-3|TRBV5-1|NA
CASSWGGIYTDTQYF
TGCGCCAGCAGCTGGGGCGGCATCTACACAGATACGCAGTATTTT